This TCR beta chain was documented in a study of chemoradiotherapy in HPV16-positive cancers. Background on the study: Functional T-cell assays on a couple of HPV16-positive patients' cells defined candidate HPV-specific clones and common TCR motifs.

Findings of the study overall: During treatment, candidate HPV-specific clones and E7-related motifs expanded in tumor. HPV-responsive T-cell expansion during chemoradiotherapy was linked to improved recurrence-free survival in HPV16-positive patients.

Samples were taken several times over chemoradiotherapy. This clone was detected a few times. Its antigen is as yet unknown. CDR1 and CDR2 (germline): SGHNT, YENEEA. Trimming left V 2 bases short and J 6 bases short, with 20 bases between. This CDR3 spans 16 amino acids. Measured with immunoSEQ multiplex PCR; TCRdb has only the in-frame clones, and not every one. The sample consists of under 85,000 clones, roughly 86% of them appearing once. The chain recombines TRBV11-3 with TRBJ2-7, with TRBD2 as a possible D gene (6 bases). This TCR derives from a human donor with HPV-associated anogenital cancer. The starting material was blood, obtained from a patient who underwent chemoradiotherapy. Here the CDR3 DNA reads TGTGCCAGCAGCTTATTCCATGGGCGGGATGTGCCCGAGCAGTACTTC. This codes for CASSLFHGRDVPEQYF.